The 8 T cell receptor beta chains listed next were all sequenced from one sample in a study of T cells in Graves' hyperthyroidism and ophthalmopathy. TCR beta CDR3 regions were amplified from RNA. First-round RT-PCR targeting the TCR CDR3 was performed with the HTBI primer set. TCRdb reanalysed the multiplex PCR reads using MiXCR and keeps one entry per CDR3 protein. The sample holds 600,000 to 650,000 distinct CDR3 sequences, about 17% seen once. The sample was blood. These receptors all come from a woman aged 30 to 39 with Graves' hyperthyroidism.

This chain links TRBV2 with TRBJ1-2; tentative D call: TRBD1 (5 bases). The CDR3 is 13 residues long. Germline V lookup: CDR1 SNHLY, CDR2 FYNNEI. Trimming took 10 bases from V and 3 from J, leaving 15 bases between them. In DNA form, the CDR3 reads TGTGCCACCAGCCCTCCGGGGGACTATGGCTACACCTTC. This gives the protein CATSPPGDYGYTF.

At least ten counts were recorded for this clonotype. The chain is built from TRBV15 and TRBJ2-7; a weak D match, TRBD2 (6 bases). V was shortened by 1 base and J by 4 bases, with 14 bases between the two germline ends. The germline V gene encodes CDR1 LNHNV and CDR2 YYDKDF (reference sequence). The CDR3 spans 15 residues. The CDR3 DNA reads as TGTGCCACCAGCAGAGTCACCGGGACTGATTACGAGCAGTACTTC. It yields the protein CATSRVTGTDYEQYF. Full variable domain (outside the CDR3, taken from reference TRBV15 and TRBJ2-7): DAMVIQNPRYQVTQFGKPVTLSCSQTLNHNVMYWYQQKSSQAPKLLFHYYDKDFNNEADTPDNFQSRRPNTSFCFLDIRSPGLGDTAMYLCATSRVTGTDYEQYFGPGTRLTVT.

This clonotype was counted only a few times. CDR3 residues: CASSQDRLAGSGELFF. For the CDR3, the DNA is TGTGCCAGCAGCCAAGACAGACTAGCGGGAAGCGGGGAGCTGTTTTTT. The rearrangement uses TRBV4-2 and TRBJ2-2, with 11 bases lining up with TRBD2. This CDR3 region has 16 residues. V lost 0 bases to trimming and J lost 7 bases; unmatched junction nucleotides: 4. Germline CDR1 and CDR2: LGHNA and YNFKEQ.

This clonotype showed up many times. The genes are TRBV20-1 and TRBJ2-7; the match to TRBD1 covers 7 bases. With 0 bases clipped from V and 3 bases from J, the junction kept 5 bases outside the gene matches. The CDR3 consists of 14 residues. From germline, CDR1 is DFQATT and CDR2 SNEGSKA (reference sequence). CDR3 sequence reads: CSAREGQKIYEQYF. Here the CDR3 DNA reads TGCAGTGCTAGAGAGGGACAGAAGATCTACGAGCAGTACTTC.

This chain links TRBV5-1 with TRBJ2-3; 8 bases map to TRBD2. The CDR3 has 15 amino acids. Germline V gene data show CDR1 as SGHRS and CDR2 as YFSETQ. Unmatched junction bases numbered 5, after V lost 4 bases and J lost 1 base. In DNA, the CDR3 is TGCGCCAGCAGCCCGTCGACTAGCGGCACAGATACGCAGTATTTT. Encoded protein: CASSPSTSGTDTQYF.

This clonotype was recorded at least ten times. This chain connects TRBV6-2 or TRBV6-3 to TRBJ2-1; 8 nucleotides agree with TRBD2. With 1 base clipped from V and 3 bases from J, the junction kept 5 bases outside the gene matches. The CDR3 runs to 16 residues. Germline CDR1 MNHEY, CDR2 SVGEGT. The CDR3 nucleotides read TGTGCCAGCAGTTACTTACCGGGACTAGTCTACAATGAGCAGTTCTTC. Translation: CASSYLPGLVYNEQFF.

This clonotype was detected many times. The CDR3 bases are TGCGCCAGCAGGTTAAGGACTGACAATGAGCAGTTCTTC. This sequence encodes CASRLRTDNEQFF. The chain combines TRBV5-1 with TRBJ2-1; D is possibly TRBD2 (5 bases). The CDR3 covers 13 residues. With 5 bases removed from V and 5 bases from J, the gap between germline ends came to 11 bases. The germline gives CDR1 SGHRS, CDR2 YFSETQ.

This rearrangement joins TRBV5-1 to TRBJ1-6; TRBD1 matches at 8 bases. V lost 4 bases, J lost 11 bases, and 8 bases stayed unmatched. CDR1 and CDR2 (germline): SGHRS, YFSETQ. The CDR3 has 14 amino acids. CDR3 nucleotide sequence: TGCGCCAGCAGCACACGACAGGGGAGTGCACCCCTCCACTTT. It is translated as CASSTRQGSAPLHF. The variable domain in full, completed from reference TRBV5-1 and TRBJ1-6, reads KAGVTQTPRYLIKTRGQQVTLSCSPISGHRSVSWYQQTPGQGLQFLFEYFSETQRNKGNFPGRFSGRQFSNSRSEMNVSTLELGDSALYLCASSTRQGSAPLHFGNGTRLTVT.